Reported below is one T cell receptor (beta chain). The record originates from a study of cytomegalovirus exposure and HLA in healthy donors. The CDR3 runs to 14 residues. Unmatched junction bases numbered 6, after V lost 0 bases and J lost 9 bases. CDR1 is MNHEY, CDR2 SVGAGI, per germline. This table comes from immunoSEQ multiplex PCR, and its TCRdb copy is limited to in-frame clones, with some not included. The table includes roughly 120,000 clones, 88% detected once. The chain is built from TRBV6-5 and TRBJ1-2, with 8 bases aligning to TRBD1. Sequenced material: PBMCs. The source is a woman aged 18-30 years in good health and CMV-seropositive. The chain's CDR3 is CASSYSTGAGSYTF. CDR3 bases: TGTGCCAGCAGTTACTCGACAGGGGCAGGGAGCTACACCTTC.